This entry lists 29 T cell receptor beta chains sequenced from one sample in a study of blood T cells in healthy people across ages. Then a second PCR, running about 6 to 12 cycles, was carried out with a sample-barcoded 5' primer and a J-beta primer mix. A single record per CDR3 protein comes from TCRdb applying MiXCR to the 5' RACE reads. The table records around 790,000 distinct CDR3 sequences, around 43% of them present only once. The specimen sequenced was blood. The receptors were gathered from a man aged 55-75 years in good health.

The CDR3 nucleotides are TGTGCCAGCAGTTTCGCGAGGACAGGAACGGCTGAAGCTTTCTTT. Its translation is CASSFARTGTAEAFF. The chain joins TRBV6-5 to TRBJ1-1, with 7 bases that match TRBD1. CDR1 MNHEY and CDR2 SVGAGI come from the germline V gene. The CDR3 runs to 15 residues. The V gene end was trimmed by 4 bases and the J gene end by 6 bases; junction bases not matched to a gene: 11.

The chain joins TRBV6-1 to TRBJ1-1; perhaps TRBD1 as D (5 bases). Per the germline V gene, CDR1 is MNHNS and CDR2 is SASEGT. V shed 6 bases and J shed 0 bases, with 11 bases lying between them. The CDR3 has 14 amino acids. This CDR3 reads CASRQGPMNTEAFF. CDR3 nucleotides: TGTGCCAGCAGGCAGGGCCCCATGAACACTGAAGCTTTCTTT.

This CDR3 reads CASSQERDRFSFPQYF. CDR3 coding DNA: TGCGCCAGCAGCCAAGAAAGGGACAGGTTTTCGTTCCCCCAGTATTTT. This rearrangement joins TRBV4-3 to TRBJ2-3, with 8 bases aligning to TRBD1. CDR1 LGHNA and CDR2 YSLEER come from the germline V gene. Trimming took 0 bases from V and 12 from J; bases not matched to a gene: 14. CDR3 length equals 16 residues.

This clonotype was picked up a small number of times. The V call is TRBV7-2, the J call TRBJ2-6; D is unresolved. CDR3 length equals 16 residues. Germline-derived CDR1 and CDR2 are SGHTA and FQGNSA. Trimming took 5 bases from V and 1 from J, leaving 12 bases between them. In DNA, the CDR3 is TGTGCCAGCAGCACCGGACGTTGGTCTGGGGCCAACGTCCTGACTTTC. Translation gives CASSTGRWSGANVLTF.

This clonotype was detected only a few times. The chain joins TRBV12-3 or TRBV12-4 to TRBJ1-1; 10 nucleotides align to TRBD1. This CDR3 has 15 amino acids. V dropped 5 bases and J dropped 4; count of bases not matched to a gene: 7. This CDR3 is CASSPDRGRGTEAFF. The CDR3 coding sequence is TGTGCCAGCAGTCCCGACAGGGGGCGAGGCACTGAAGCTTTCTTT.

Concerning this clonotype: The junction shows a germline mismatch at one end, possibly a read error. The chain links TRBV24-1 to TRBJ2-1, with 14 positions matching TRBD2. Germline CDR1 KGHDR, CDR2 SFDVKD. The CDR3 has 17 residues. The CDR3 reads CATSDTGLAGDYSEQFF. The CDR3 DNA sequence: TGTGCCACCAGTGACACGGGACTAGCGGGGGACTACAGTGAGCAGTTCTTC.

Only a few counts were recorded for this clonotype. V usage is TRBV4-3 and J usage is TRBJ1-6, with D unresolved. The V gene lost 2 bases and the J gene lost 0 bases, with 14 bases spanning the gap. Germline V gives CDR1 LGHNA, CDR2 YSLEER. CDR3 length: 18 amino acids. The CDR3 nucleotides read TGCGCCAGCAGCCAAACAGCAACTAAAAGCTCCTATAATTCACCCCTCCACTTT. Amino acid sequence: CASSQTATKSSYNSPLHF.

V gene TRBV28 combines with J gene TRBJ1-5, with D unresolved. Trimming took 5 bases from V and 8 from J, leaving 16 bases between them. The CDR3 is 14 amino acids. Germline CDR1 MDHEN, CDR2 SYDVKM. In nucleotides, the CDR3 is TGTGCCAGCAGTCTCCGTGGGCCCAGAAAGCCCCAGCATTTT. Translation: CASSLRGPRKPQHF.

V gene TRBV5-1 combines with J gene TRBJ2-1; 8 bases agree with TRBD2. CDR3 size: 16 residues. Germline V gene lookup returns CDR1 SGHRS and CDR2 YFSETQ. The V and J ends lost 5 bases and 6 bases, in that order; junction bases with no gene match: 13. The CDR3 region is CASSPPRAGGANEQFF. Here the CDR3 DNA reads TGCGCCAGCAGTCCCCCAAGGGCGGGGGGTGCCAATGAGCAGTTCTTC. The variable domain in full, with the rest retrieved from reference TRBV5-1 and TRBJ2-1, is KAGVTQTPRYLIKTRGQQVTLSCSPISGHRSVSWYQQTPGQGLQFLFEYFSETQRNKGNFPGRFSGRQFSNSRSEMNVSTLELGDSALYLCASSPPRAGGANEQFFGPGTRLTVL.

This rearrangement joins TRBV6-5 to TRBJ2-7; a weak D match, TRBD1 (6 bases). The CDR3 contains 16 residues. Germline V gives CDR1 MNHEY, CDR2 SVGAGI. V was cut by 0 bases and J by 0 bases, with 12 bases left in between. The CDR3 bases are TGTGCCAGCAGTTACTCGCGGACAGTAAGCTCCTACGAGCAGTACTTC. Its protein product is CASSYSRTVSSYEQYF.

The V and J genes are TRBV6-5 and TRBJ2-3; 11 bases agree with TRBD1. CDR3 length: 15 amino acids. The germline CDR1 and CDR2 sequences are MNHEY and SVGAGI. Unmatched junction bases numbered 4, after V lost 3 bases and J lost 5 bases. This chain's CDR3 is CASSYSGTGGDTQYF. Here the CDR3 DNA reads TGTGCCAGCAGTTATTCCGGGACAGGGGGAGATACGCAGTATTTT.

The chain uses TRBV29-1 and TRBJ1-1, with 9 positions matching TRBD1. CDR1 is SQVTM and CDR2 is ANQGSEA in the germline V gene. V gave up 7 bases and J gave up 4 bases; unmatched junction bases: 10. CDR3 size: 14 residues. CDR3 sequence: CSANHPDRGTEAFF. The CDR3 DNA reads TGCAGCGCAAACCATCCGGACAGGGGCACTGAAGCTTTCTTT.

This clonotype has a handful of counts. The rearrangement uses TRBV15 and TRBJ2-7, with D perhaps matching TRBD1 (5 bases). Trimming cost V 0 bases and J 6 bases, with 15 bases left between them. The CDR3 covers 15 residues. In germline, CDR1 is LNHNV, CDR2 YYDKDF (reference sequence). The CDR3 DNA is TGTGCCACCAGCAGAGATCTAGGCAGGGTTAGCGAGCAGTACTTC. Its translation: CATSRDLGRVSEQYF.

As concerns this clonotype: At one end the junction does not follow the germline gene, possibly because of a read error. V gene TRBV30 combines with J gene TRBJ1-2; 8 nucleotides agree with TRBD1. The CDR3 runs to 14 residues. Germline assignment: CDR1 GTSNPN and CDR2 SVGIG (reference sequence). The CDR3, as DNA: TGTGCCCGGAGTGCGATGGACAGGGCCTATGGCTACACCTTC. Encoded protein: CARSAMDRAYGYTF.

As DNA, the CDR3 is TGTGCCACCCAGGCGGGCGGAATCACAGATACGCAGTATTTT. Its protein is CATQAGGITDTQYF. The rearrangement joins TRBV10-3 to TRBJ2-3; a weak D match, TRBD2 (5 bases). V lost 10 bases to trimming and J lost 2 bases, with 16 bases between them. Germline assignment: CDR1 ENHRY and CDR2 SYGVKD. This CDR3 region has 14 residues.

This clonotype appeared a few times. The V gene is TRBV6-6, the J gene TRBJ2-7; D is unresolved. V gave up 8 bases and J gave up 1 base, with 15 bases separating them. The V gene's germline CDR1 is MNHNY and CDR2 SVGAGI (reference sequence). The CDR3 is 14 residues long. CDR3 nucleotides: TGTGCCAGCTTGGGCAGGTGGGGATCCTACGAGCAGTACTTC. The encoded protein is CASLGRWGSYEQYF.

The chain couples TRBV27 to TRBJ2-3; tentatively, D is TRBD1 or TRBD2 (6 bases each). Germline V lookup: CDR1 MNHEY, CDR2 SMNVEV (reference sequence). V dropped 5 bases and J dropped 6 bases, with 15 bases sitting between them. The CDR3 spans 14 residues. The CDR3 loop reads CASSKRGERDTQYF. Here the CDR3 DNA reads TGTGCCAGCAGTAAGAGGGGGGAAAGGGATACGCAGTATTTT.

V usage is TRBV20-1 and J usage is TRBJ2-4; D is unclear. The end of the DNA aligns better with TRBJ2-7, so the J call may be wrong. Per germline, CDR1 DFQATT and CDR2 SNEGSKA (reference sequence). The CDR3 extends over 13 amino acids. The CDR3 DNA is TGCAGTGCCAACCCTATCATGAGCCACGAGCAGTACTTC. This encodes CSANPIMSHEQYF.

This clonotype was observed a handful of times. This sequence joins TRBV12-3 or TRBV12-4 and TRBJ2-3, with D unclear. This CDR3 contains 14 residues. V lost 7 bases, J lost 2 bases, and 13 bases lay in between. CDR3 in amino acids: CASTIGRVTDTQYF. For the CDR3, the DNA is TGTGCCAGCACCATCGGTAGGGTCACAGATACGCAGTATTTT.

V gene TRBV6-5 combines with J gene TRBJ2-3, with a possible D match to TRBD2 (7 bases). CDR1 is MNHEY, CDR2 SVGAGI, per germline. The V end lost 8 bases, the J end lost 5 bases, and 23 bases lay between the germline ends. The CDR3 length is 16 residues. The CDR3 nucleotides read TGTGCCAGCGCCCGATGGAGGGGGGGGCAGGGAGATACGCAGTATTTT. Translation: CASARWRGGQGDTQYF.

The rearrangement uses TRBV3-1 and TRBJ2-1; TRBD2 matches 8 bases. The germline CDR1 and CDR2 sequences are LGHDT and YNNKEL (reference sequence). V was clipped by 2 bases and J by 2 bases; unmatched bases: 11. The CDR3 sequence is 18 residues long. The CDR3 nucleotides read TGTGCCAGCAGCCAACGTACGGGAAGCGGGGGACCCTACAATGAGCAGTTCTTC. Protein: CASSQRTGSGGPYNEQFF.

V usage is TRBV9 and J usage is TRBJ1-2, with D maybe TRBD1 (6 bases). The CDR3 is 14 residues long. Trimming removed 4 bases at V and 3 bases at J, with 13 bases between. CDR1 is SGDLS, CDR2 YYNGEE, per germline. The CDR3 loop reads CASSTRGGDYGYTF. The CDR3, as DNA: TGTGCCAGCAGCACCAGGGGCGGCGACTATGGCTACACCTTC.

This clonotype was counted only a few times. The chain uses TRBV19 and TRBJ2-1; TRBD2 agrees at 14 bases. This CDR3 is 16 amino acids long. Germline V CDR1 and CDR2: LNHDA, SQIVND (reference sequence). V lost 5 bases and J lost 3; bases outside the gene matches: 3. The CDR3: CASSFGTSGGYNEQFF. The CDR3 coding sequence is TGTGCCAGTAGTTTCGGGACTAGCGGGGGCTACAATGAGCAGTTCTTC.

The sample holds one count of this clonotype. This sequence joins TRBV25-1 and TRBJ2-7; TRBD1 is a possible D gene (5 bases). This CDR3 has 16 amino acids. Germline CDR1 reads MGHDK; CDR2 reads SYGVNS. Trimming removed 3 bases at V and 2 bases at J, with 17 bases between. The CDR3 DNA follows: TGTGCCAGCAGTGACCTTGGACAAATGGGGACCTACGAGCAGTACTTC. This sequence encodes CASSDLGQMGTYEQYF.

In this sample, this clonotype turned up a few times. The chain uses TRBV15 and TRBJ2-7, with D perhaps matching TRBD1 or TRBD2 (7 bases each). Between the trimmed V and J ends, which lost 0 bases and 12 bases, there was a span of 21 bases. CDR3 length: 15 amino acids. Germline V gives CDR1 LNHNV, CDR2 YYDKDF (reference sequence). CDR3 residues: CATSRDRDRRGEGYF. The DNA for the CDR3 is TGTGCCACCAGCAGAGATCGGGACAGACGAGGGGAGGGGTACTTC.

Details on this clonotype: The junction departs from the called germline gene at one end, perhaps through a read error. The genes are TRBV12-3 or TRBV12-4 and TRBJ1-2; a weak D match, TRBD1 (6 bases). The CDR3 contains 15 residues. The chain's CDR3 is CVSSSWDTVYYGYTF. The CDR3 region has the DNA TGTGTCAGCAGTTCGTGGGACACCGTATACTATGGCTACACCTTC.

This chain uses TRBV6-6 with TRBJ2-5; a possible D gene is TRBD1 (7 bases). V was pared by 6 bases and J by 9 bases, with 14 bases between. CDR1 MNHNY and CDR2 SVGAGI come from the germline V gene (reference sequence). There are 12 residues in the CDR3. Written as DNA, the CDR3 is TGTGCCAGCAGCCCTGACAGGGAGGCCCAGTACTTC. Its translation is CASSPDREAQYF.

The chain links TRBV24-1 to TRBJ2-2; D ambiguous. Per germline, CDR1 KGHDR and CDR2 SFDVKD. The CDR3 consists of 13 residues. Trimming pared 4 bases from V and 12 bases from J, leaving 14 bases between. CDR3 sequence (DNA): TGTGCCACCAGTGACCCGGACCGCGTCAAGCTGTTTTTT. It yields the protein CATSDPDRVKLFF.

This chain connects TRBV7-9 to TRBJ1-1, with TRBD1 identical over 9 bases. V gave up 3 bases and J gave up 5 bases; unmatched junction bases: 4. This CDR3 is built from 14 residues. Germline V gene lookup returns CDR1 SEHNR and CDR2 FQNEAQ (reference sequence). As DNA, the CDR3 is TGTGCCAGCAGCTTGGGACAGGGTGAGACTGAAGCTTTCTTT. Protein product: CASSLGQGETEAFF.